These 31 T cell receptor beta chains were sequenced from one sample in a study of shared clonotypes between healthy human individuals (dated by TCRdb to the early 2020s). For the CD8 naive samples, CD45RO-negative cells were positively selected for CCR7, yielding a CD45RA+CCR7+ population from which TemRA cells were excluded. Libraries were built with the immunoSEQ multiplex PCR assay. TCRdb retrieved this table from immuneACCESS and kept in-frame rearrangements only. Not all clones are present; in checked studies, unresolved V genes account for under half, and no reason is known for the remainder. This sample lists roughly 2.1 million clones; 85% to 95% were detected once. The ten top clones hold over 1.5% of the sample. The sample comprised naive CD8+ T cells from PBMCs. Reading the label with the study, this specimen's cell subset or site is: CD45RA+CCR7+. The receptors originated from a man younger than 35 in good health. Some clones in this sample may be carry-over from other donors' samples.

The chain uses TRBV4-3 and TRBJ2-1; no clear D. V gave up 3 bases and J gave up 10 bases, with 7 bases separating them. The CDR3 consists of 11 residues. CDR1 is LGHNA, CDR2 YSLEER, per germline. CDR3 sequence reads: CASSHTREQFF. The DNA for the CDR3 is TGCGCCAGCAGCCACACCAGGGAGCAGTTCTTC.

Of note for this clone: The same CDR3 can be traced to other DNA sequences in this sample. V is TRBV7-9 and J is TRBJ2-1; no definite D call. Germline assignment: CDR1 SEHNR and CDR2 FQNEAQ (reference sequence). Trimming cost V 5 bases and J 9 bases, with 11 bases left between them. This CDR3 contains 12 residues. The CDR3 spells CASSLWSGEQFF. In DNA form, the CDR3 reads TGTGCCAGCAGCCTCTGGTCGGGTGAGCAGTTCTTC.

The rearrangement joins TRBV5-1 to TRBJ1-1, with D uncertain. V lost 0 bases, J lost 7 bases, and 13 bases lay in between. The CDR3 covers 14 residues. The germline V gene has CDR1 SGHRS and CDR2 YFSETQ. CDR3 in amino acids: CASSLGWEVNEAFF. CDR3 nucleotides: TGCGCCAGCAGCTTGGGTTGGGAGGTGAATGAAGCTTTCTTT.

The J gene is TRBJ2-7, the V gene TRBV9; no definite D call. The CDR3 runs 14 residues. Germline CDR1 SGDLS, CDR2 YYNGEE. The germline V and J ends were trimmed by 0 bases and 3 bases, with 10 bases remaining between them. CDR3 sequence reads: CASSVEEGNYEQYF. CDR3 nucleotide sequence: TGTGCCAGCAGCGTAGAGGAAGGTAACTACGAGCAGTACTTC.

This clone was seen only once. The chain links TRBV9 to TRBJ1-2, with no clear D. V lost 0 bases, J lost 2 bases, and 14 bases lay in between. Per germline, CDR1 SGDLS and CDR2 YYNGEE. The CDR3 is 16 residues long. CDR3 in amino acids: CASSVDYGGRNYGYTF. CDR3 coding DNA: TGTGCCAGCAGCGTAGACTATGGAGGGCGAAACTATGGCTACACCTTC. Looking up the rest from reference TRBV9 and TRBJ1-2 gives the full variable domain: DSGVTQTPKHLITATGQRVTLRCSPRSGDLSVYWYQQSLDQGLQFLIQYYNGEERAKGNILERFSAQQFPDLHSELNLSSLELGDSALYFCASSVDYGGRNYGYTFGSGTRLTVV.

The gene calls are TRBV27 and TRBJ2-1; perhaps TRBD2 as D (6 bases). The V gene's germline CDR1 is MNHEY and CDR2 SMNVEV (reference sequence). The ends were cut back, 7 bases at V and 0 bases at J, with 19 bases in the middle. This CDR3 has 17 amino acids. CDR3 in DNA: TGTGCCAGCACCCCGGTTTCGCTAGCGCACTCCTACAATGAGCAGTTCTTC. Residues: CASTPVSLAHSYNEQFF.

As regards this clone: Other DNA sequences in this sample translate to the same CDR3. Here the CDR3 DNA reads TGTGCCAGCAGTTTATCTCCAGGAGGTGGCTACACCTTC. Translation gives CASSLSPGGGYTF. The chain combines TRBV27 with TRBJ1-2, with D uncertain. Germline V lookup: CDR1 MNHEY, CDR2 SMNVEV (reference sequence). This CDR3 has 13 residues. The V end was cut by 0 bases, the J end by 7 bases, with 9 bases between.

With regard to this clone: Other DNA variants within this sample encode the same CDR3. V gene TRBV28 combines with J gene TRBJ1-5; D is perhaps TRBD1 (6 bases). The CDR3 totals 14 residues. The germline V and J ends were trimmed by 5 bases and 10 bases, with 18 bases remaining between them. Germline loops: CDR1 MDHEN, CDR2 SYDVKM. CDR3 nucleotides: TGTGCCAGCAGTGACCCAGGGGCCTCATCCCCCCAGCATTTT. It encodes CASSDPGASSPQHF.

The chain links TRBV11-2 to TRBJ2-1, with D perhaps TRBD1 (5 bases). Germline V gene lookup returns CDR1 SGHAT and CDR2 FQNNGV. The germline V and J ends were trimmed by 5 bases and 0 bases, with 11 bases remaining between them. The CDR3 has 15 residues. The CDR3: CASSQQAPSYNEQFF. The CDR3, as DNA: TGTGCCAGCAGCCAACAGGCACCCTCCTACAATGAGCAGTTCTTC.

This chain links TRBV14 with TRBJ2-1; TRBD2 agrees at 7 bases. Germline values: CDR1 SGHDN, CDR2 FVKESK. V was pared by 3 bases and J by 3 bases, with 8 bases of the junction left unmatched. There are 16 residues in the CDR3. CDR3 DNA: TGTGCCAGCAGCCACGGACTAGTTGGAGACTACAATGAGCAGTTCTTC. This encodes CASSHGLVGDYNEQFF.

The chain employs TRBV7-3 and TRBJ2-1; 9 bases line up with TRBD2. V shed 6 bases and J 2 bases; nucleotides not matched to a gene: 8. The length of the CDR3 is 16 residues. Germline-derived CDR1 and CDR2 are SGHTA and FQGTGA. The DNA for the CDR3 is TGTGCCAGCAGTCCCACCGGCGGGAGGGCCTACAATGAGCAGTTCTTC. Its protein is CASSPTGGRAYNEQFF.

This rearrangement joins TRBV30 to TRBJ1-1; D is undetermined. V was shortened by 5 bases and J by 6 bases, with 19 bases between the two germline ends. This CDR3 has 14 amino acids. Per the germline V gene, CDR1 is GTSNPN and CDR2 is SVGIG (reference sequence). DNA for the CDR3: TGTGCCTGGCACCGGGATACTCCGAAGCCTGAAGCTTTCTTT. Protein sequence: CAWHRDTPKPEAFF.

The rearrangement uses TRBV2 and TRBJ2-1; D possibly corresponds to TRBD1 (7 bases). Trimming removed 6 bases at V and 4 bases at J, with 16 bases between. CDR1 SNHLY and CDR2 FYNNEI come from the germline V gene. The CDR3 covers 15 residues. CDR3 sequence reads: CASRLGGGTYNEQFF. CDR3 DNA: TGTGCCAGCAGGCTCGGAGGGGGCACTTACAATGAGCAGTTCTTC.

J is TRBJ2-3 and V is TRBV10-2; 10 bases line up with TRBD1. The germline CDR1 and CDR2 sequences are WSHSY and SAAADI. V was clipped by 6 bases and J by 4 bases; unmatched bases: 7. The CDR3 consists of 15 residues. In nucleotides, the CDR3 is TGCGCCAGCAGCCGAACGGGACAGGGGCCAGATACGCAGTATTTT. Residues: CASSRTGQGPDTQYF.

Written as DNA, the CDR3 is TGTGCCAGCAGCTTGTCCAGAGAAACTAGCACAGATACGCAGTATTTT. It yields the protein CASSLSRETSTDTQYF. V is TRBV9 and J is TRBJ2-3; D gene uncertain. Trimming shortened V by 4 bases and J by 0 bases, and 15 bases separated the two germline ends. This CDR3 has 16 amino acids. Germline V lookup: CDR1 SGDLS, CDR2 YYNGEE.

The chain joins TRBV10-1 to TRBJ2-7, with no clear D. The length of the CDR3 is 12 residues. In germline, CDR1 is WNHNN, CDR2 SYGVQD (reference sequence). V gave up 3 bases and J gave up 4 bases, with 7 bases separating them. The CDR3 region has the DNA TGCGCCAGCAGTGATAACGGGTACGAGCAGTACTTC. Its translation: CASSDNGYEQYF.

The genes are TRBV29-1 and TRBJ2-7; no reliable D call. Per germline, CDR1 SQVTM and CDR2 ANQGSEA. V dropped 1 base and J dropped 4 bases, with 17 bases sitting between them. This CDR3 has 15 residues. The CDR3 coding sequence is TGCAGCGTTGAAGGCCCCGGTACGGGTGGTTACGAGCAGTACTTC. It specifies CSVEGPGTGGYEQYF.

The chain links TRBV9 to TRBJ1-2; 8 nucleotides agree with TRBD1. V lost 3 bases to trimming and J lost 5 bases; unmatched junction nucleotides: 12. Germline V gene sequence: CDR1 SGDLS, CDR2 YYNGEE. The CDR3 loop spans 16 amino acids. The CDR3, as DNA: TGTGCCAGCAGCGGGGAGGACAGGGCCAACCATTATGGCTACACCTTC. It translates to CASSGEDRANHYGYTF.

The chain carries TRBV14 and TRBJ1-1; weak D call: TRBD1 (5 bases). This CDR3 has 13 residues. Germline CDR1 and CDR2: SGHDN and FVKESK. V was cut by 5 bases and J by 2 bases, with 9 bases left in between. DNA of the CDR3: TGTGCCAGCAGCGGGGGTAGTAACACTGAAGCTTTCTTT. Protein: CASSGGSNTEAFF.

Details on this clone: This same CDR3 is encoded by further DNA sequences in the sample. The chain carries TRBV27 and TRBJ2-7; D assignment may be TRBD1 or TRBD2 (5 bases each). Trimming took 6 bases from V and 3 from J, leaving 12 bases between them. CDR1 and CDR2 (germline): MNHEY, SMNVEV (reference sequence). The CDR3 has 13 residues. The CDR3 protein is CASSPRDGYEQYF. The CDR3 nucleotides read TGTGCCAGCAGCCCCCGGGACGGCTACGAGCAGTACTTC.

V usage is TRBV9 and J usage is TRBJ1-4; tentative D call: TRBD1 (6 bases). V gave up 3 bases and J gave up 4 bases, with 13 bases separating them. Germline CDR1 reads SGDLS; CDR2 reads YYNGEE. The CDR3 sequence is 15 residues long. The CDR3 protein is CASSELGGFNEKLFF. The CDR3 DNA is TGTGCCAGCAGCGAATTAGGGGGATTTAATGAAAAACTGTTTTTT.

About this clone: The same CDR3 arises from other DNA sequences in this sample as well. This chain links TRBV9 with TRBJ2-1; 9 nucleotides align to TRBD2. The CDR3 covers 14 residues. V lost 2 bases and J lost 6; bases outside the gene matches: 3. Per germline, CDR1 SGDLS and CDR2 YYNGEE. This CDR3 reads CASSVGGRANEQFF. CDR3 nucleotides: TGTGCCAGCAGCGTGGGCGGGAGGGCCAATGAGCAGTTCTTC.

The rearrangement joins TRBV5-1 to TRBJ2-7, with TRBD1 as a possible D gene (6 bases). Germline V gene sequence: CDR1 SGHRS, CDR2 YFSETQ. The CDR3 is made up of 15 amino acids. The ends were cut back, 0 bases at V and 2 bases at J, with 12 bases in the middle. The CDR3 DNA reads TGCGCCAGCAGCTTGGTGACAGGACCAGCCTACGAGCAGTACTTC. It specifies CASSLVTGPAYEQYF.

The chain links TRBV6-1 to TRBJ2-5; the D gene is possibly TRBD1 (5 bases). The CDR3 length is 16 residues. The germline V and J ends were trimmed by 2 bases and 7 bases, with 20 bases remaining between them. Germline V CDR1 and CDR2: MNHNS, SASEGT. The CDR3 DNA reads as TGTGCCAGCAGTGAATCTGACAGAAACCGCTACATGACCCAGTACTTC. Its translation: CASSESDRNRYMTQYF.

The chain combines TRBV21-1 with TRBJ2-7; no DNA check was done on the table's D call, TRBD2. TRBV21-1 is classified as a pseudogene. The CDR3 is made up of 18 amino acids. Written as DNA, the CDR3 is TGTGCCAGCAGCAAAGGTTGTAGGAGGAATATTCTCTCCTACGAGCAGTACTTC. Translation: CASSKGCRRNILSYEQYF.

The chain couples TRBV5-1 to TRBJ1-1; tentative D call: TRBD1 (5 bases). The CDR3 covers 13 residues. Germline lookup yields CDR1 SGHRS and CDR2 YFSETQ. V lost 2 bases, J lost 6 bases, and 11 bases lay in between. This CDR3 reads CASSFPGSPEAFF. In DNA, the CDR3 is TGCGCCAGCAGCTTTCCAGGGTCGCCTGAAGCTTTCTTT.

This chain uses TRBV28 with TRBJ1-2; TRBD1 matches 7 bases. There are 15 residues in the CDR3. The V gene's germline CDR1 is MDHEN and CDR2 SYDVKM. The ends lost 4 bases at V and 4 bases at J; junction bases unmatched: 9. The CDR3 bases are TGTGCCAGCAGTTCCGAGACAGGGTTGACCTATGGCTACACCTTC. As protein: CASSSETGLTYGYTF.

The chain links TRBV12-5 to TRBJ1-1; TRBD1 matches 8 bases. The CDR3 sequence is 14 residues long. Germline CDR1 and CDR2: LGHNT and FRNRAP. Trimming at V came to 2 bases and at J to 1 base, leaving 0 bases not matched to a gene. The CDR3 is CASGLTGGNTEAFF. CDR3 bases: TGTGCTAGTGGTTTGACAGGGGGGAACACTGAAGCTTTCTTT.

The rearrangement links TRBV25-1 to TRBJ1-1; D call uncertain. The CDR3 has 11 residues. The ends were cut back, 8 bases at V and 2 bases at J, with 6 bases in the middle. Germline V gene data show CDR1 as MGHDK and CDR2 as SYGVNS. The CDR3 region is CASGSNTEAFF. The CDR3 DNA sequence: TGTGCCAGCGGCAGTAACACTGAAGCTTTCTTT.

As to this clone: Other DNA sequences in this sample translate to the same CDR3. CDR3 region: CASSYSTGTTSYEQYF. The CDR3 DNA is TGTGCCAGCAGTTACTCGACAGGGACTACAAGCTACGAGCAGTACTTC. The J gene is TRBJ2-7, the V gene TRBV6-5; D possibly uses TRBD1 or TRBD2 (7 bases each). This CDR3 is built from 16 residues. Germline V gene data show CDR1 as MNHEY and CDR2 as SVGAGI. V shed 0 bases and J shed 3 bases, with 15 bases lying between them.

The chain carries TRBV27 and TRBJ2-5; D is undetermined. Between the trimmed V and J ends, which lost 5 bases and 0 bases, there was a span of 19 bases. The CDR3 length is 17 residues. Germline V lookup: CDR1 MNHEY, CDR2 SMNVEV (reference sequence). The CDR3 DNA follows: TGTGCCAGCAGTCCAACCCGCCAGCCACTGTACCAAGAGACCCAGTACTTC. Its protein product is CASSPTRQPLYQETQYF.